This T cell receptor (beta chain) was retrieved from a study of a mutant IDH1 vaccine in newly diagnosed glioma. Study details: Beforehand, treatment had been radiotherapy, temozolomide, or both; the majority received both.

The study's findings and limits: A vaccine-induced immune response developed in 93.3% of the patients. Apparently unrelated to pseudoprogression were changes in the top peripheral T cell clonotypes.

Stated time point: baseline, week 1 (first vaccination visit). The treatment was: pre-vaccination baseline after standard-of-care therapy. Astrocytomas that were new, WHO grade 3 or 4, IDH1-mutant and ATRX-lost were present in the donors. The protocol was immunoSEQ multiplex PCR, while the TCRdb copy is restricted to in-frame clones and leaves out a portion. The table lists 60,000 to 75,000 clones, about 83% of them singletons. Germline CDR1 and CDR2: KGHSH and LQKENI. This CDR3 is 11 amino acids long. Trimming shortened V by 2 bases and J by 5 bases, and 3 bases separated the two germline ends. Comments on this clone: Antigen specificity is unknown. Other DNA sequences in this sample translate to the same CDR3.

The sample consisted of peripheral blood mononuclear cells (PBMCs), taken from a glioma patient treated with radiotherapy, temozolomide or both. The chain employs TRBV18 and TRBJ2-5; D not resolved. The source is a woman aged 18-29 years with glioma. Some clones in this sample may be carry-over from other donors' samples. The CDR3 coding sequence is TGTGCCAGCTCACCAAAGGAGACCCAGTACTTC. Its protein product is CASSPKETQYF. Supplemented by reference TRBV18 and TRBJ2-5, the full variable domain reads NAGVMQNPRHLVRRRGQEARLRCSPMKGHSHVYWYRQLPEEGLKFMVYLQKENIIDESGMPKERFSAEFPKEGPSILRIQQVVRGDSAAYFCASSPKETQYFGPGTRLLVL.